A selection of T cell receptor beta chains follows, all from one sample in a study of T cells in Graves' hyperthyroidism and ophthalmopathy. One entry per CDR3 protein, called by TCRdb with MiXCR from the multiplex PCR reads. The sample has approximately 380,000 distinct CDR3 sequences; around a sixth are singletons. The sequenced material came from blood. Receptors originate from a young man with Graves' ophthalmopathy. The CDR3 runs from the conserved cysteine through the conserved F or W. A D gene is named only where the DNA matches it firmly. Rows give clone size only sometimes, using once, few, many, or a class for an expanded clone.

many | TRBJ2-5 | TRBD1 | TRBV11-2 | CASSRDRGEETQYF | TGTGCCAGCAGTCGCGACAGGGGGGAAGAGACCCAGTACTTC
. | TRBJ2-7 | TRBD1 | TRBV5-1 | CASSPYGQAYEQYF | TGCGCCAGCAGCCCTTATGGACAGGCCTACGAGCAGTACTTC
. | TRBJ2-7 | . | TRBV10-1 | CASSRDGDYEQYF | TGCGCCAGCAGCCGGGACGGTGACTACGAGCAGTACTTC
many | TRBJ1-1 | TRBD1 | TRBV20-1 | CSASGTGRRLPNTEAFF | TGCAGTGCCTCCGGGACAGGGCGACGATTACCGAACACTGAAGCTTTCTTT
many | TRBJ2-2 | . | TRBV7-7 | CASSPAGSLNTGELFF | TGTGCCAGCAGCCCGGCCGGGTCCCTCAACACCGGGGAGCTGTTTTTT
. | TRBJ1-5 | . | TRBV10-3 | CAISEDSSNQPQHF | TGTGCCATCAGTGAGGACAGTAGCAATCAGCCCCAGCATTTT
. | TRBJ1-3 | TRBD1 | TRBV5-8 | CASSYGTGTGNTIYF | TGTGCCAGCAGCTACGGGACAGGGACTGGAAACACCATATATTTT
. | TRBJ2-2 | TRBD2 | TRBV6-1 | CASSEGLENTGELFF | TGTGCCAGCAGTGAGGGACTAGAAAACACCGGGGAGCTGTTTTTT
many | TRBJ1-1 | . | TRBV6-1 | CASRKTEIMNTEAFF | TGTGCCAGCAGAAAGACAGAAATCATGAACACTGAAGCTTTCTTT
many | TRBJ1-2 | . | TRBV28 | CASSPRARGGYGYTF | TGTGCCAGCAGTCCCAGAGCGCGGGGGGGCTATGGCTACACCTTC
. | TRBJ2-7 | TRBD1 | TRBV6-1 | CASRTGQGASYEQYF | TGTGCCAGCAGGACGGGACAGGGGGCCTCCTACGAGCAGTACTTC
many | TRBJ1-1 | . | TRBV5-8 | CASSLSAMNTEAFF | TGTGCCAGCAGCTTGTCTGCCATGAACACTGAAGCTTTCTTT
many | TRBJ2-3 | . | TRBV15 | CATKQGRVTDTQYF | TGTGCCACCAAGCAGGGCCGGGTAACAGATACGCAGTATTTT
many | TRBJ1-5 | . | TRBV12-3/TRBV12-4 | CASSFEGPNQPQHF | TGTGCCAGCAGTTTCGAGGGTCCGAATCAGCCCCAGCATTTT
. | TRBJ1-2 | . | TRBV7-9 | CASSFSRETRYGYTF | TGTGCCAGCAGCTTCTCCAGGGAGACACGCTATGGCTACACCTTC
few | TRBJ1-1 | . | TRBV4-1 | CASSRYRVTEAFF | TGCGCCAGCAGCAGGTACAGGGTTACTGAAGCTTTCTTT
many | TRBJ1-2 | TRBD1 | TRBV6-1 | CASTHRAGGTSNYGYTF | TGTGCCAGCACCCATCGGGCAGGGGGAACTTCTAACTATGGCTACACCTTC
many | TRBJ1-1 | TRBD1 | TRBV18 | CASSPWDSTEAFF | TGTGCCAGCTCACCATGGGACAGCACTGAAGCTTTCTTT
. | TRBJ1-6 | . | TRBV14 | CASSDSGRGSPLHF | TGTGCCAGCAGCGACTCAGGGCGAGGATCACCCCTCCACTTT
many | TRBJ1-1 | . | TRBV5-1 | CASSWDGTNTEAFF | TGCGCCAGCAGCTGGGACGGGACGAACACTGAAGCTTTCTTT
few | TRBJ2-3 | . | TRBV9 | CASSASGFLRDTQYF | TGTGCCAGCAGCGCAAGCGGCTTCTTAAGGGATACGCAGTATTTT
. | TRBJ2-1 | . | TRBV6-2/TRBV6-3 | CASSYSKAGGNYNEQFF | TGTGCCAGCAGTTACTCGAAGGCAGGGGGGAATTACAATGAGCAGTTCTTC
once | TRBJ1-4 | . | TRBV20-1 | CNATGDDNEKLFF | TGCAACGCCACGGGGGACGATAATGAAAAACTGTTTTTT
few | TRBJ2-7 | . | TRBV10-2 | CASTEVISSSYEQYF | TGCGCCAGCACCGAGGTCATTTCCAGCTCCTACGAGCAGTACTTC
few | TRBJ1-2 | . | TRBV20-1 | CSARDRGIRGYGYTF | TGCAGTGCTAGAGATCGGGGCATCAGAGGGTATGGCTACACCTTC
many | TRBJ1-2 | . | TRBV2 | CASSMGFDGYTF | TGTGCCAGCAGTATGGGTTTCGATGGCTACACCTTC
many | TRBJ1-1 | . | TRBV5-1 | CASTGTNTEAFF | TGCGCCAGCACAGGGACGAACACTGAAGCTTTCTTT
few | TRBJ2-7 | . | TRBV29-1 | CSVVTYDEQYF | TGCAGCGTTGTCACTTATGACGAGCAGTACTTC
many | TRBJ1-2 | . | TRBV18 | CASSRTGVNYGYTF | TGTGCCAGCTCACGAACCGGGGTGAACTATGGCTACACCTTC
many | TRBJ2-2 | . | TRBV27 | CASSPQALKAGELFF | TGTGCCAGCAGTCCCCAGGCCCTTAAGGCCGGGGAGCTGTTTTTT
. | TRBJ1-2 | TRBD1 | TRBV19 | CASTRDSWNYGYTF | TGTGCCAGTACCAGGGACAGTTGGAACTATGGCTACACCTTC